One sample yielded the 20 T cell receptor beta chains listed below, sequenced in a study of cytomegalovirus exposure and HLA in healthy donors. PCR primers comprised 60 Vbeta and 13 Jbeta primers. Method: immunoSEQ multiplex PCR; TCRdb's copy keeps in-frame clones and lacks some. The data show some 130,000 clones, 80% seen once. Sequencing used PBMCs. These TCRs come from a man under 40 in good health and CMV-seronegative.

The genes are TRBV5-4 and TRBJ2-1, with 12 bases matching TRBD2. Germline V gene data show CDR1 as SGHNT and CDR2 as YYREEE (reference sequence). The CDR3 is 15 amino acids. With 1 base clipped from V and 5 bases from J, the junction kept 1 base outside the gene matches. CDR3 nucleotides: TGTGCCAGCAGCTTGCGACTAGCGGGAGACAATGAGCAGTTCTTC. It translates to CASSLRLAGDNEQFF.

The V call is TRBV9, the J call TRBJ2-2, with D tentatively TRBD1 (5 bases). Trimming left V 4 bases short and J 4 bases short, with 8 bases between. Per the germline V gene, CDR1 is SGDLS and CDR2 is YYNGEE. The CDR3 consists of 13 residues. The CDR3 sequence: CASSSDSTGELFF. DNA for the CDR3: TGTGCCAGCAGCTCAGACAGCACCGGGGAGCTGTTTTTT.

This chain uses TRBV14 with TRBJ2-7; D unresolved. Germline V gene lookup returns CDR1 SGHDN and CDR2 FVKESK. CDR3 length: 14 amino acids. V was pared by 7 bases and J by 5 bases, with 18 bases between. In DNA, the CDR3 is TGTGCCAGCAACTCTCCCGGCAGGTTCAACGAGCAGTACTTC. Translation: CASNSPGRFNEQYF.

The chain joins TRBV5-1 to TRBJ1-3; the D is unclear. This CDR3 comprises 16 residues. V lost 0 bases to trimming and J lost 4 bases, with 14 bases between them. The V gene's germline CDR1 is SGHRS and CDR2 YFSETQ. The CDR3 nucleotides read TGCGCCAGCAGCTTGGTGGGGAGTTTGGCGGGAAACACCATATATTTT. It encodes CASSLVGSLAGNTIYF.

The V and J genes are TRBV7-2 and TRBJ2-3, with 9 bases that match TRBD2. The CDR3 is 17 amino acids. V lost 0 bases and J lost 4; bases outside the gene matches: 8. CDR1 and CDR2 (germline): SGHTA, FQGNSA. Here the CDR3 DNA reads TGTGCCAGCAGCTTAGCTTCTGCGGGAGGGTTAGCAGATACGCAGTATTTT. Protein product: CASSLASAGGLADTQYF.

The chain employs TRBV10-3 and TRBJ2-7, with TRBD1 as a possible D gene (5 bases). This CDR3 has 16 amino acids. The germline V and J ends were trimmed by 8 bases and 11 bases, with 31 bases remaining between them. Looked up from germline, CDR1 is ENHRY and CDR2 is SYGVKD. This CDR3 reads CAISPGPGKGARFKYF. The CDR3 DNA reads TGTGCCATCTCCCCAGGGCCGGGTAAAGGGGCCCGTTTTAAGTACTTC.

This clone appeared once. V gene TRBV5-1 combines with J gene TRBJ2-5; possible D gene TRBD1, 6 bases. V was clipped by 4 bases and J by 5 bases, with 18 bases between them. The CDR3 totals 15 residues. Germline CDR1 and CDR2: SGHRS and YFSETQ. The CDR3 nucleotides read TGCGCCAGCAGCCCAACATCCACAGGGTTGGAGACCCAGTACTTC. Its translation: CASSPTSTGLETQYF.

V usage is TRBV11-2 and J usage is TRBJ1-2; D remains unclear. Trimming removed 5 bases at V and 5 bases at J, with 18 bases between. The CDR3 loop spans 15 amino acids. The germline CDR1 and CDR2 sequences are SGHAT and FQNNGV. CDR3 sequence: CASSITAGSGYGYTF. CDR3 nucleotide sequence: TGTGCCAGCAGCATCACAGCGGGGTCTGGTTATGGCTACACCTTC.

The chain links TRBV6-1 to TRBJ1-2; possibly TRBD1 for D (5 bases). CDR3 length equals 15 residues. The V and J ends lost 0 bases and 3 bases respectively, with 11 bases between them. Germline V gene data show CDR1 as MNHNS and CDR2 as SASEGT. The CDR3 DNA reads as TGTGCCAGCAGTGAAGCAAAGGGGTGGGACTATGGCTACACCTTC. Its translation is CASSEAKGWDYGYTF.

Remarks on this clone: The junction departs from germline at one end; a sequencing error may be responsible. CDR3 in DNA: TGCGCCAGCAGTCAAGAACTAGCGGGAGGCTACAATGAGCAGTTCTTC. It is translated as CASSQELAGGYNEQFF. The chain links TRBV4-3 to TRBJ2-1; the match to TRBD2 covers 12 bases. This CDR3 comprises 16 residues. Per the germline V gene, CDR1 is LGHNA and CDR2 is YSLEER.

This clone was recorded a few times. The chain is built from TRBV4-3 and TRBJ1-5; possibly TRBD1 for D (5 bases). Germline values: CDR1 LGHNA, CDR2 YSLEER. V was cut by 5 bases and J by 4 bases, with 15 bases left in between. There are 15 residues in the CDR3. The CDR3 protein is CASSYGPGRNQPQHF. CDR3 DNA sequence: TGCGCCAGCAGCTACGGGCCAGGGAGGAATCAGCCCCAGCATTTT.

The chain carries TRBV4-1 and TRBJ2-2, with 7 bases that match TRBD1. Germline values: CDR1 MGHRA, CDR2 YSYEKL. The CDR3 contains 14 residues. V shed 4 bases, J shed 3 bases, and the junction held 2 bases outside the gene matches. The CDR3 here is CASSPQGDTGELFF. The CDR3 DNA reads TGCGCCAGCAGCCCCCAGGGGGACACCGGGGAGCTGTTTTTT.

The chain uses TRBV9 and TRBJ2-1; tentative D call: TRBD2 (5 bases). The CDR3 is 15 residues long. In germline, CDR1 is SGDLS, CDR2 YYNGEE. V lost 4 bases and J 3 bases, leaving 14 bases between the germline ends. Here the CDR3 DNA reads TGTGCCAGCAGCCCTGGTGGTAGCGTCTACAATGAGCAGTTCTTC. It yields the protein CASSPGGSVYNEQFF.

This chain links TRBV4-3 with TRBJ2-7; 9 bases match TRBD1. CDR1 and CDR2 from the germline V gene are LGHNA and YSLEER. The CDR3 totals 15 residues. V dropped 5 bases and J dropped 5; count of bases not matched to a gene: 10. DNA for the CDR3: TGCGCCAGCAGCGGCCGGGACAGGGACCTCCACGAGCAGTACTTC. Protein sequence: CASSGRDRDLHEQYF.

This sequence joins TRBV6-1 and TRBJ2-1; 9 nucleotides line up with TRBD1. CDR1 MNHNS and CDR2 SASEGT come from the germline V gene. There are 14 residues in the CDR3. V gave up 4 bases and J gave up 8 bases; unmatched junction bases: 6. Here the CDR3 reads CASSALTGGDEQFF. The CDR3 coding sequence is TGTGCCAGCAGTGCCCTGACAGGGGGGGATGAGCAGTTCTTC.

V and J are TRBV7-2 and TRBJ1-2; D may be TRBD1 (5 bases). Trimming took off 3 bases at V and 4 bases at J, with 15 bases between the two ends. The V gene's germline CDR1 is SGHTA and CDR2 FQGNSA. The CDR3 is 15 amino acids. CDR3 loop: CASSFDAGRIYGYTF. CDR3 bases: TGTGCCAGCAGCTTCGATGCGGGGCGGATCTATGGCTACACCTTC.

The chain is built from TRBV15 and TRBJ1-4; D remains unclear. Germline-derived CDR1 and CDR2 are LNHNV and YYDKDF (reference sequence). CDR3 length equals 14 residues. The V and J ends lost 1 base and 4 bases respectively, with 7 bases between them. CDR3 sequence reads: CATSRAQFNEKLFF. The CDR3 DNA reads TGTGCCACCAGCAGAGCTCAGTTTAATGAAAAACTGTTTTTT.

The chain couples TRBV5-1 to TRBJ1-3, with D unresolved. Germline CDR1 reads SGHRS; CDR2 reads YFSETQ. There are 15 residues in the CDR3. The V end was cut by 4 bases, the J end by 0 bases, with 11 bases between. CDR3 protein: CASSLDRGSGNTIYF. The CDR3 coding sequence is TGCGCCAGCAGCCTGGACCGGGGCTCTGGAAACACCATATATTTT.

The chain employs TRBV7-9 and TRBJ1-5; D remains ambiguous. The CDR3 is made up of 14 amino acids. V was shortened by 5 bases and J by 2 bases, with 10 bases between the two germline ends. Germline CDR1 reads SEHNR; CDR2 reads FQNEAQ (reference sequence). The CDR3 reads CASSLGPGNQPQHF. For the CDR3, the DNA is TGTGCCAGCAGCCTAGGTCCTGGCAATCAGCCCCAGCATTTT.

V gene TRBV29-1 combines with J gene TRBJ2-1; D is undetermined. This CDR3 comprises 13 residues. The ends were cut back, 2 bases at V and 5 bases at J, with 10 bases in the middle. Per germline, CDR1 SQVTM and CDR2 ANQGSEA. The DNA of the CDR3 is TGCAGCGTTGAACAGGTGCAGGACAATGAGCAGTTCTTC. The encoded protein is CSVEQVQDNEQFF.